This T cell receptor beta chain appears in the sequencing data of a study of blood T cells in healthy people across ages. Study-wide findings and caveats: Diversity figures based on one million T cells were deemed too low. Long-lived donors carried more naive CD4+ cells and greater diversity than aged donors. Naive T cell percentage and TCR beta diversity correlated strongly.

The authors ran a second PCR of roughly 7 to 11 cycles using a sample-barcoded 5' primer and a J-beta primer mix. Paired-end reads containing CDR3 totaled no fewer than 3 million for each sample. TCRdb reprocessed the 5' RACE reads via MiXCR and lists one record per CDR3 protein. The sample has 1.5 million to 2 million distinct CDR3 sequences, 30% to 40% seen once. The CDR3 has 13 residues. The V and J ends lost 5 bases and 6 bases, in that order; junction bases with no gene match: 5. Germline CDR1 is MNHEY and CDR2 is SMNVEV (reference sequence). This clonotype was observed many times. Its antigen is not known.

Input material: blood. The chain combines TRBV27 with TRBJ2-3; 7 nucleotides match TRBD2. The receptor was isolated from a woman aged 25 to 39 in good health. CDR3 DNA: TGTGCCAGCAGTCCCGGTAGCGGGGATACGCAGTATTTT. Protein product: CASSPGSGDTQYF.